This T cell receptor (beta chain) appears in the sequencing data of a study of blood T cell repertoires in COVID-19 (dated by TCRdb to 2018 to 2020). In terms of the full investigation: Collaborator samples came from the United States, Italy and Spain and covered acute and convalescent phases of COVID-19. Samples were obtained from the ongoing ImmuneRACE study (first 160 participants) and from 1,254 subjects provided by 6 global collaborators. Deeply sampled blood TCRbeta repertoires from subjects exposed to, actively infected with, or recovered from COVID-19 were included in the dataset. The material from the prospective study consisted of cDNA or gDNA derived from T cells, B-cell-depleted T cells, or PBMCs. Where available, HLA class I and class II types were taken from metadata supplied by the sample provider and were not determined by assay-based typing. The sample metadata nearly always contained a de-identified subject ID, COVID-19 status, age in years and sex. The repertoires were made available in a free public database intended to serve as a resource for research on the immune response to SARS-CoV-2. Study-wide findings and limitations: The quantity of clinical and demographic metadata differed by source and by participant and was supplied without curation.

Participants in the prospective study were aged roughly 18 to 100 years, lived in about two dozen United States geographic areas, and enrolled through a virtual design. In the prospective study, cohorts were assigned on the basis of participant-reported clinical history obtained from a screening survey and a study questionnaire. For ImmuneRACE Cohort 3, a participant was defined as recovered based on two consecutive negative NP/OP PCR tests, clearance by a healthcare professional, or resolution of symptoms. Mobile phlebotomists in the prospective study collected whole blood, serum and a nasopharyngeal or oropharyngeal swab from every participant. Participants in the prospective study had the option to provide additional blood draws and questionnaires over a roughly 2-month period. Before DNA extraction, blood samples from the prospective study were shipped at room temperature or frozen. The immunoSEQ Assay, a bias-controlled multiplex PCR, was used to amplify TCRbeta CDR3 regions from genomic DNA. As for the authors' bioinformatics: Within the assay, amplification of reference gene primers was used to estimate how many nucleated cells each sample contained. To quantify the absolute abundance of each unique TCRbeta CDR3 rearrangement, sequence reads were collapsed and filtered. For each sample, productive Simpson clonality was calculated by taking the square root of Simpson's diversity index across productive rearrangements. Sourced from immuneACCESS, this table was stored by TCRdb with only in-frame sequences that have V and J called. A share of the clones is absent; for the studies checked, an unresolved V gene accounts for under half, and the remainder has no known explanation. The DNA was the basis for D and trimming; V, J and clone size are from that table. In all, the sample holds some 390,000 clones, and roughly 90% of those were seen once. Around 1.7% of the sample lies in the top ten.

This clone was seen a single time. Which antigen it targets is not known. No much larger clonotype is one base removed from it; base qualities were not supplied. This clonotype was obtained from a woman aged 25-40 years who had recovered from COVID-19. Sequencing was carried out using PBMCs or T cells enriched from blood (not recorded which).

The CDR3 region: CASSFPFSYNSPLHF. The bases read TGTGCCAGCAGCTTCCCGTTCTCCTATAATTCACCCCTCCACTTT. The V and J genes are TRBV5-5 and TRBJ1-6; the D gene assignment is ambiguous. The germline V gene (reference sequence) specifies SGHKS as CDR1 and YYEKEE as CDR2. V is clipped by 2 bases and J by 0 bases, and the sequence between their germline boundaries is 6 bases long. The CDR3 contains 15 residues, cysteine and phenylalanine counted. Just CDR3 DNA is preserved here, 45 bases in frame from base 1.